This T cell receptor (beta chain) was retrieved from a study of shared clonotypes between healthy human individuals. On the study more broadly: Aged between 18 and 49, the donors were two women and three men.

Assay: immunoSEQ multiplex PCR; the TCRdb copy retains only in-frame clones and omits some. Counted here are over a million clones, around three quarters occurring once; the ten biggest clones make up roughly 0.62%. General study results and limits: Donors were few, which limited the genetic and exposure-history diversity represented. It was only blood that was sampled, and tissue repertoires likely differ.

The CDR3 is 14 residues long. CDR1 is KGHSH, CDR2 LQKENI, per germline. The V gene end was trimmed by 3 bases and the J gene end by 3 bases; junction bases not matched to a gene: 4. This clone was counted only a few times. The antigen remains undetermined. The sample comprised memory CD4+ T cells from PBMCs. Subset indicated: CD45RA-negative fraction. The V and J genes are TRBV18 and TRBJ1-1, with TRBD1 matching 7 bases. This receptor was obtained from a man aged 18 to 35 in good health. Some clones in this sample may be carry-over from other donors' samples. CDR3 region: CASSPTGDYTEAFF. CDR3 nucleotide sequence: TGTGCCAGCTCACCCACAGGGGATTACACTGAAGCTTTCTTT.